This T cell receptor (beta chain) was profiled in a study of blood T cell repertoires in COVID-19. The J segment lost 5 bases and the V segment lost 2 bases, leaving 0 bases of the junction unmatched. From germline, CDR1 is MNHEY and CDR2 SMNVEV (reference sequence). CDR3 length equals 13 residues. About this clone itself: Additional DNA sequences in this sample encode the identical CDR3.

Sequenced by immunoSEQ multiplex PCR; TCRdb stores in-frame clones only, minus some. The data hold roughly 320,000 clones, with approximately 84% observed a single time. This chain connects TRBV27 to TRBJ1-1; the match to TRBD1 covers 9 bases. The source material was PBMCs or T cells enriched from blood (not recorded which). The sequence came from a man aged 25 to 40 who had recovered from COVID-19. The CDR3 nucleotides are TGTGCCAGCAGTTTAGGGACAGGGACTGAAGCTTTCTTT. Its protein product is CASSLGTGTEAFF.